This record covers a single T cell receptor (beta chain). The CDR3 totals 15 residues. The V gene lost 0 bases and the J gene lost 3 bases, with 9 bases spanning the gap. The germline gives CDR1 SGHNT, CDR2 YENEEA. The entry originates in a study of blood T cell repertoires in COVID-19. Study context: In each case, the material was cDNA or gDNA derived from T cells, B-cell-depleted T cells, or PBMCs.

Using immunoSEQ multiplex PCR, the repertoire was profiled, and TCRdb retains in-frame clones only, with some absent. This table has more than 85,000 clones, 75% to 90% appearing once. Material: peripheral blood. This chain links TRBV11-3 with TRBJ2-1; D is perhaps TRBD1 (6 bases). The receptor's source is an elderly man with acute or convalescent COVID-19. The CDR3 sequence: CASSLDRQDYNEQFF. The DNA for the CDR3 is TGTGCCAGCAGCTTAGACCGACAGGACTACAATGAGCAGTTCTTC.